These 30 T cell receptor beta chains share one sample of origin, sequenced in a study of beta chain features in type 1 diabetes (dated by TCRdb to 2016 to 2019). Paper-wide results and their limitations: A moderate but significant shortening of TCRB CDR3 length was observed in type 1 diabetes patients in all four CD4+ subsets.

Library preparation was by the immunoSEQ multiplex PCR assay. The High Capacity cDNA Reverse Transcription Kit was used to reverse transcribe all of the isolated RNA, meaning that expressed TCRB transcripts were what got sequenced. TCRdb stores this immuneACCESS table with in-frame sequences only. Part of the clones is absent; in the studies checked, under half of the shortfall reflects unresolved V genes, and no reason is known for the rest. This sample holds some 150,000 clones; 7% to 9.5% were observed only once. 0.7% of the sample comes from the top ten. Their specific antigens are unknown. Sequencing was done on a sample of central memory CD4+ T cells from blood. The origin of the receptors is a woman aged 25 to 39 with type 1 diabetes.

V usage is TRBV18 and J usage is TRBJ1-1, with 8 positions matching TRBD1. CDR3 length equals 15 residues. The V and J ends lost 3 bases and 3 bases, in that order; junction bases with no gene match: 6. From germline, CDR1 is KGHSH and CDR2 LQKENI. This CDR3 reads CASSPGTGGDTEAFF. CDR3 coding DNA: TGTGCCAGCTCACCGGGGACAGGTGGGGACACTGAAGCTTTCTTT. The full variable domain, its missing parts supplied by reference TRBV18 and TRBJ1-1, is NAGVMQNPRHLVRRRGQEARLRCSPMKGHSHVYWYRQLPEEGLKFMVYLQKENIIDESGMPKERFSAEFPKEGPSILRIQQVVRGDSAAYFCASSPGTGGDTEAFFGQGTRLTVV.

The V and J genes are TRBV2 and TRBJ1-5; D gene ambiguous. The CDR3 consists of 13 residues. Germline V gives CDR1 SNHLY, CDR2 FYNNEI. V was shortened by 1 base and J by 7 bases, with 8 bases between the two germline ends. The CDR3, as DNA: TGTGCCAGCAGTGAAGGGGCAGGACAGCCCCAGCATTTT. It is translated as CASSEGAGQPQHF.

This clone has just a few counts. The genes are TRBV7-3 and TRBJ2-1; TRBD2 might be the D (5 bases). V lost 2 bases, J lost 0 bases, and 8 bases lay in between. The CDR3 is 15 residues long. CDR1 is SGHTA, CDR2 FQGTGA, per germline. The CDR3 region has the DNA TGTGCCAGCAGCTTATACGGAGGCTCCTACAATGAGCAGTTCTTC. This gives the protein CASSLYGGSYNEQFF.

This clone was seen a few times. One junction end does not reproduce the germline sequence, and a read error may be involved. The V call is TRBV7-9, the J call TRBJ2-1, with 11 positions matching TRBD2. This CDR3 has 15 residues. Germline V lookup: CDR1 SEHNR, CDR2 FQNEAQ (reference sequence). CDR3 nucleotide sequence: TGTGCCAGCAGGTTAGCGGGAGGGCCCTACAATGAGCAGTTCTTC. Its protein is CASRLAGGPYNEQFF.

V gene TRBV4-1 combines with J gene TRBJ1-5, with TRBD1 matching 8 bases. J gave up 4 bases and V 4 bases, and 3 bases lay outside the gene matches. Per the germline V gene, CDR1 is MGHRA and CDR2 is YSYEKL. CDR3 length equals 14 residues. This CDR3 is CASSLGQGNQPQHF. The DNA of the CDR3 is TGCGCCAGCAGCCTTGGACAGGGAAATCAGCCCCAGCATTTT.

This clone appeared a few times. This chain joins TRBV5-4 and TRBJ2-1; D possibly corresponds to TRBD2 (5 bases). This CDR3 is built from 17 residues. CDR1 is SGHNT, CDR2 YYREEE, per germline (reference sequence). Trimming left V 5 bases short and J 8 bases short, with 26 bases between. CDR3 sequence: CASSYRLDSLRAYEQFF. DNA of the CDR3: TGTGCCAGCAGTTACAGACTTGATTCGTTGCGGGCGTATGAGCAGTTCTTC.

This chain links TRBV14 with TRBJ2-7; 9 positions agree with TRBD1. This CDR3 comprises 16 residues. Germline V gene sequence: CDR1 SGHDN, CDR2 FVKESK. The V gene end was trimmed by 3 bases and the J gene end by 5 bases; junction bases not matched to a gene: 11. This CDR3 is CASSHPDRGTQNEQYF. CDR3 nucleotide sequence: TGTGCCAGCAGCCATCCTGACAGGGGGACTCAAAACGAGCAGTACTTC.

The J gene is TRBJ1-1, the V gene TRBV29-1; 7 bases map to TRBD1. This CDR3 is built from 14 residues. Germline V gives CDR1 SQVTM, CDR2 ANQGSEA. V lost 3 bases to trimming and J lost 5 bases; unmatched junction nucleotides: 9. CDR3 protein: CSVDGVTGLTEAFF. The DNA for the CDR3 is TGCAGCGTTGACGGAGTGACAGGGCTAACTGAAGCTTTCTTT.

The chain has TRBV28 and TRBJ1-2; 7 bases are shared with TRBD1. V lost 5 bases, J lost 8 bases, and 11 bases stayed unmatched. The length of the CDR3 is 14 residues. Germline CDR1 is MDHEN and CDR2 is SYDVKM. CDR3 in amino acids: CASSPDDRVGGYTF. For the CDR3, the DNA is TGTGCCAGCAGTCCAGACGACAGGGTGGGGGGCTACACCTTC.

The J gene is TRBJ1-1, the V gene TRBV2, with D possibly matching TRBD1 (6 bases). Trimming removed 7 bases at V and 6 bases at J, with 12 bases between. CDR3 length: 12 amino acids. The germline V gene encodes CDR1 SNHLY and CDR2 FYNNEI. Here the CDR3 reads CASTLDSPEAFF. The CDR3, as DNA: TGTGCCAGCACATTGGACAGCCCTGAAGCTTTCTTT.

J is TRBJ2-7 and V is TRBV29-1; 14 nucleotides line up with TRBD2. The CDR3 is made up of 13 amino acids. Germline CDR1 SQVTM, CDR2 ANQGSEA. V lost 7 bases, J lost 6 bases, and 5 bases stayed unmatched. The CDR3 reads CSAGLAGESEQYF. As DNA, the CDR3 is TGCAGCGCGGGACTAGCGGGAGAATCCGAGCAGTACTTC.

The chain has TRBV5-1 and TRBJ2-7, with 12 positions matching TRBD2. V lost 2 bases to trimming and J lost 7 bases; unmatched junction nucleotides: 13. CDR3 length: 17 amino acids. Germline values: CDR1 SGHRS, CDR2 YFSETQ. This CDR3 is CASSFLAGGPGGEEQYF. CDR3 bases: TGCGCCAGCAGCTTTCTAGCGGGAGGGCCGGGAGGAGAGGAGCAGTACTTC.

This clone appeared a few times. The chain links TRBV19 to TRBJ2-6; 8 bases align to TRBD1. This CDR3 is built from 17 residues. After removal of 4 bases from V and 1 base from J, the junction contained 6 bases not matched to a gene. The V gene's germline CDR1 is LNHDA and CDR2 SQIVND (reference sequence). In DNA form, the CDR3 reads TGTGCCAGTAGTAACAGACAGGGGTATTCTGGGGCCAACGTCCTGACTTTC. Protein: CASSNRQGYSGANVLTF.

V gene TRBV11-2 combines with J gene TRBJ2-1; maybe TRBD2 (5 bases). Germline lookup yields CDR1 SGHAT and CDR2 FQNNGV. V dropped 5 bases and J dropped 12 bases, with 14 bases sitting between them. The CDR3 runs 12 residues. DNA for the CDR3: TGTGCCAGCAGCGCTAGCCTCGCGGGGCAGTTCTTC. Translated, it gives CASSASLAGQFF. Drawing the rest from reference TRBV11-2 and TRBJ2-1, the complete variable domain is EAGVAQSPRYKIIEKRQSVAFWCNPISGHATLYWYQQILGQGPKLLIQFQNNGVVDDSQLPKDRFSAERLKGVDSTLKIQPAKLEDSAVYLCASSASLAGQFFGPGTRLTVL.

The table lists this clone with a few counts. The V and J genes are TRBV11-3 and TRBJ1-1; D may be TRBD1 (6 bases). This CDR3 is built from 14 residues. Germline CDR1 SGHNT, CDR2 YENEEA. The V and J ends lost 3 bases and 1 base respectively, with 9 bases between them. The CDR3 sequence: CASSFQGKNTEAFF. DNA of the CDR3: TGTGCCAGCAGCTTTCAGGGGAAGAACACTGAAGCTTTCTTT.

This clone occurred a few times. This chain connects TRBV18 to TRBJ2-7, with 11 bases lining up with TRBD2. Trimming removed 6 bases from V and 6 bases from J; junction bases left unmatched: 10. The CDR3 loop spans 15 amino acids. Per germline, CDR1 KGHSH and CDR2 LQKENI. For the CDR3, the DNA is TGTGCCAGCTCGCTTACTAGCGGGAGATGGGGCGAGCAGTACTTC. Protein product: CASSLTSGRWGEQYF.

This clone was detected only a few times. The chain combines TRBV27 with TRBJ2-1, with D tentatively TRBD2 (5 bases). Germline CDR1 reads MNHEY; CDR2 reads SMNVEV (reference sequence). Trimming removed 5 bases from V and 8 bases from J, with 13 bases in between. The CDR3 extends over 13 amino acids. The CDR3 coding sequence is TGTGCCAGCAGTCCACGGACGAGGGATGAGCAGTTCTTC. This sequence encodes CASSPRTRDEQFF.

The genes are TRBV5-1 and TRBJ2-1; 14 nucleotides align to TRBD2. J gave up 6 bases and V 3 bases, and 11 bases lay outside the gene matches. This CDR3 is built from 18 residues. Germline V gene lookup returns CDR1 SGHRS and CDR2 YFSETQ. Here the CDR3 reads CASSSSVGLAGGRNEQFF. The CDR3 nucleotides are TGCGCCAGCAGCTCCTCCGTAGGACTAGCGGGAGGACGCAATGAGCAGTTCTTC.

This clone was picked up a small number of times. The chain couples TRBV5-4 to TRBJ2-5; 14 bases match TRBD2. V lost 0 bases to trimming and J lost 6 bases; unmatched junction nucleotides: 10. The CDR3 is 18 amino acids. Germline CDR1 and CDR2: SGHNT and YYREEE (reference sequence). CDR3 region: CASSLGLAGGVGLKTQYF. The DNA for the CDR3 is TGTGCCAGCAGCTTGGGACTAGCGGGAGGGGTGGGTCTTAAGACCCAGTACTTC. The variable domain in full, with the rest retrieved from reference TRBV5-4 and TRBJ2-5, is ETGVTQSPTHLIKTRGQQVTLRCSSQSGHNTVSWYQQALGQGPQFIFQYYREEENGRGNFPPRFSGLQFPNYSSELNVNALELDDSALYLCASSLGLAGGVGLKTQYFGPGTRLLVL.

For the CDR3, the DNA is TGTGCCAGTACCAGGTGGAATGAGCAGTTCTTC. It yields the protein CASTRWNEQFF. The chain uses TRBV19 and TRBJ2-1; D gene ambiguous. With 7 bases removed from V and 7 bases from J, the gap between germline ends came to 8 bases. CDR3 length: 11 amino acids. Germline V gene sequence: CDR1 LNHDA, CDR2 SQIVND (reference sequence).

The CDR3 bases are TGTGCCAGCAGCCCCGGGACAACCTACGAGCAGTACTTC. Translated: CASSPGTTYEQYF. The chain couples TRBV6-6 to TRBJ2-7; weak D call: TRBD1 (6 bases). The germline V and J ends were trimmed by 6 bases and 2 bases, with 11 bases remaining between them. Per the germline V gene, CDR1 is MNHNY and CDR2 is SVGAGI (reference sequence). The CDR3 is 13 amino acids.

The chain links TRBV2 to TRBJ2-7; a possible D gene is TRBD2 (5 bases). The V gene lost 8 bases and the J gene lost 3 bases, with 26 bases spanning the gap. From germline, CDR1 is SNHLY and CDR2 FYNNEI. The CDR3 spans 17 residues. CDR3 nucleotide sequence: TGTGCCAGCCGCGGCGGTAGCGAGTACACTCTGGACTACGAGCAGTACTTC. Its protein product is CASRGGSEYTLDYEQYF.

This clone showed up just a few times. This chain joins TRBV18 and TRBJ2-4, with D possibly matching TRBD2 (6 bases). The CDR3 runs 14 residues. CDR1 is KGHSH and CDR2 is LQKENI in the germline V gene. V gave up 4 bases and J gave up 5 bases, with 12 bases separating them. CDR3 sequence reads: CASSLTGGENIQYF. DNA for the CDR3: TGTGCCAGCTCACTAACCGGGGGAGAAAACATTCAGTACTTC.

CDR3 residues: CAWGGLGQETQYF. The CDR3 DNA is TGTGCCTGGGGAGGACTAGGACAAGAGACCCAGTACTTC. The rearrangement uses TRBV30 and TRBJ2-5; TRBD2 matches 7 bases. The germline V gene encodes CDR1 GTSNPN and CDR2 SVGIG (reference sequence). Unmatched junction bases numbered 5, after V lost 5 bases and J lost 2 bases. The CDR3 consists of 13 residues.

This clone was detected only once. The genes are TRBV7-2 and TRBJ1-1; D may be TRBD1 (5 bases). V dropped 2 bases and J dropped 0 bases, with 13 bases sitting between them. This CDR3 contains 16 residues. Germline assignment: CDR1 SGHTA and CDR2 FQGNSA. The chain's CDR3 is CASSLQGLPLNTEAFF. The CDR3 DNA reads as TGTGCCAGCAGCTTACAGGGACTTCCACTGAACACTGAAGCTTTCTTT.

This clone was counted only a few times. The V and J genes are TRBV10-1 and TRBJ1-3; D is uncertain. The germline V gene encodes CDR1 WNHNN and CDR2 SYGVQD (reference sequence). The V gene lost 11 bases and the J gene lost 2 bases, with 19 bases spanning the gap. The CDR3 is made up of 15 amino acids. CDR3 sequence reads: CAAKTTRAAGNTIYF. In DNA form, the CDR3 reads TGCGCCGCCAAGACTACCCGGGCGGCTGGAAACACCATATATTTT.

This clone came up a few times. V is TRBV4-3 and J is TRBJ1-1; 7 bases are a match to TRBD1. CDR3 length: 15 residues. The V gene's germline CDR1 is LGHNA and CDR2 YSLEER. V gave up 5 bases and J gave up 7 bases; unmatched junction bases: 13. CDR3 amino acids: CASSFQPGQSFEAFF. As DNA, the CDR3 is TGCGCCAGCAGCTTCCAGCCGGGACAGTCTTTTGAAGCTTTCTTT.

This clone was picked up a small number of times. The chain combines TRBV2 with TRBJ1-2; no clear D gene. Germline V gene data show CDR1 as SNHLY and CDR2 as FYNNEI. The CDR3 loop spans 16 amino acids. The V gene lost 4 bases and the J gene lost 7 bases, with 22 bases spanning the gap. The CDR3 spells CASSVAALLFGGGYTF. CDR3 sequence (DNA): TGTGCCAGCAGTGTAGCTGCATTGCTATTCGGAGGTGGCTACACCTTC.

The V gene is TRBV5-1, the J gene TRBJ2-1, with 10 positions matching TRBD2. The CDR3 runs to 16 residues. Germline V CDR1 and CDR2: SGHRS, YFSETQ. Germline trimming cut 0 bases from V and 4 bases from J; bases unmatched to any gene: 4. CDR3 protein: CASSLGNSGRYNEQFF. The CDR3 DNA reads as TGCGCCAGCAGCTTGGGTAATAGCGGGAGGTACAATGAGCAGTTCTTC.

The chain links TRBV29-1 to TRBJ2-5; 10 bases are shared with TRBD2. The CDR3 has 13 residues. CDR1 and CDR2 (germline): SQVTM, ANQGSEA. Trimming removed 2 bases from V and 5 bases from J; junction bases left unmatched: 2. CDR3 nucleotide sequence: TGCAGCGTTGAACTAGCGGGGGATGAGACCCAGTACTTC. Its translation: CSVELAGDETQYF.